The clone carrying this TCR beta chain was observed many times. Its antigen is still unknown. The sample originates from a study of regulatory T cells in long-lasting Graves disease. Study information: Graves' patients who were just diagnosed had used antithyroid drugs for under 3 months. General study results and limits: The study found lower TCR diversity in persistent Graves' patients than in newly diagnosed ones. Whereas about a thousand public clonotypes were shared by new patients, persistent patients shared more, at a few thousand. TRBV28, TRBJ1-2 and TRBJ2-5 were segments that persistent disease favored.

HTBI primers from iRepertoire and Arm-PCR of CDR3 regions yielded the TCR beta libraries. Each CDR3 protein gets one entry after TCRdb re-called the multiplex PCR reads with MiXCR. The top ten clones hold 22% of a sample with roughly 420,000 distinct CDR3 sequences, about 16% of them seen once. Documented time point: newly diagnosed GD, antithyroid drugs for less than 3 months. PBMC RNA served as the TCR library source. CDR1 and CDR2 from the germline V gene are WNHNN and SYGVQD (reference sequence). The CDR3 totals 13 residues. Between the trimmed V and J ends, which lost 5 bases and 7 bases, there was a span of 15 bases.

J is TRBJ2-7 and V is TRBV10-1; a possible D gene is TRBD2 (5 bases). Sequenced here: peripheral blood mononuclear cells (PBMCs), sampled at new diagnosis, from a patient treated with antithyroid drugs. This TCR was sampled from a female donor with Graves disease. The DNA of the CDR3 is TGCGCCAGCAGTATGGACGGGGAGCTGGAGCAGTACTTC. This gives the protein CASSMDGELEQYF.